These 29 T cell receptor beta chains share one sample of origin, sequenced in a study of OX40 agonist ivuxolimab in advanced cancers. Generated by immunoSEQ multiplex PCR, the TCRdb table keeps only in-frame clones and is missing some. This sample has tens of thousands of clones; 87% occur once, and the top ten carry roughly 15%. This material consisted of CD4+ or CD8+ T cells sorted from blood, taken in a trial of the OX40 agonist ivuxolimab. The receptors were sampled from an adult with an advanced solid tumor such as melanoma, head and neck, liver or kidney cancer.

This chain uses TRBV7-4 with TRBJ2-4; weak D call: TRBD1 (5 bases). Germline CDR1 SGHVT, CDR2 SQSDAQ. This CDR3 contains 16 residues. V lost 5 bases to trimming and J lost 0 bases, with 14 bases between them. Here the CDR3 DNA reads TGTGCCAGCAGCACGTGGGGCTACTTAGCCAAAAACATTCAGTACTTC. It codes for CASSTWGYLAKNIQYF.

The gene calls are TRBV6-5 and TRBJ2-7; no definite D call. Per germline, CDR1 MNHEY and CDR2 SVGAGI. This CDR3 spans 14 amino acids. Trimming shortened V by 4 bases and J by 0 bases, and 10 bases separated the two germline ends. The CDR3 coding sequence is TGTGCCAGCAGTTTAGAAGGAAGCTCCTACGAGCAGTACTTC. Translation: CASSLEGSSYEQYF.

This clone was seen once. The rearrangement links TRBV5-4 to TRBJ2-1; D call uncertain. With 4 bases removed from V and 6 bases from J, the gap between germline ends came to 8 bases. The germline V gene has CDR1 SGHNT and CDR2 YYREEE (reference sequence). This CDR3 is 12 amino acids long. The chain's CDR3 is CASSPGSNEQFF. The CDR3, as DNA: TGTGCCAGCAGCCCTGGAAGCAATGAGCAGTTCTTC.

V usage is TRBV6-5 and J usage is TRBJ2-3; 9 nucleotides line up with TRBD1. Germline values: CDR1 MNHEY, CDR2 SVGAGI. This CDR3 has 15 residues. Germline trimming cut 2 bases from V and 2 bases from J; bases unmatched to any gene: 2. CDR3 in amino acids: CASSYRDRATDTQYF. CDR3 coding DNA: TGTGCCAGCAGTTACCGGGACAGGGCCACAGATACGCAGTATTTT.

The CDR3 DNA reads TGTGCCAGCAGCCCCTGGGACAGGTCCTACGAGCAGTACTTC. The encoded protein is CASSPWDRSYEQYF. This chain joins TRBV5-4 and TRBJ2-7; the match to TRBD1 covers 8 bases. CDR3 length: 14 amino acids. Germline lookup yields CDR1 SGHNT and CDR2 YYREEE (reference sequence). Trimming cost V 4 bases and J 1 base; bases outside gene matches: 4.

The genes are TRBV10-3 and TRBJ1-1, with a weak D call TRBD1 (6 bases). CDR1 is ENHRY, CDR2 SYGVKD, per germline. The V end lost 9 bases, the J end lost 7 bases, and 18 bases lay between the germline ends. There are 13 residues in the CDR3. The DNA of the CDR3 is TGTGCCATTGGGAGGGGGGAGCTTAGTGAAGCTTTCTTT. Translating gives CAIGRGELSEAFF.

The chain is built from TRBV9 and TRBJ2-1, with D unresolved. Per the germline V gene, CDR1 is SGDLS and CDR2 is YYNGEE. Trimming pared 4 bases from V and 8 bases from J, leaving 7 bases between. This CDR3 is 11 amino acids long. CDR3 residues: CASSPGYEQFF. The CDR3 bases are TGTGCCAGCAGCCCTGGCTATGAGCAGTTCTTC.

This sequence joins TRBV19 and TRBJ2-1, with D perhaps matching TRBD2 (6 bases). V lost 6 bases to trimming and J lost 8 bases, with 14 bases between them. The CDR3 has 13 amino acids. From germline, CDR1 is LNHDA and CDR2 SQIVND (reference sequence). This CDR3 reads CASRFPERDEQFF. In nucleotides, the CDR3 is TGTGCCAGTAGATTCCCCGAGCGGGATGAGCAGTTCTTC. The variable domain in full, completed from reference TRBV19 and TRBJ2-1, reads DGGITQSPKYLFRKEGQNVTLSCEQNLNHDAMYWYRQDPGQGLRLIYYSQIVNDFQKGDIAEGYSVSREKKESFPLTVTSAQKNPTAFYLCASRFPERDEQFFGPGTRLTVL.

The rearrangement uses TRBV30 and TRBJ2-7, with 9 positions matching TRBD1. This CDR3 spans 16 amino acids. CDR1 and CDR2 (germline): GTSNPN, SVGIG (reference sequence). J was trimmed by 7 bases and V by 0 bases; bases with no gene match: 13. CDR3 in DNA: TGTGCCTGGAGTGTACGGTTGGGGACAGGGTCAGGGGAGCAGTACTTC. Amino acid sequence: CAWSVRLGTGSGEQYF. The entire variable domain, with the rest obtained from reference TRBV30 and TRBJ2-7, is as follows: SQTIHQWPATLVQPVGSPLSLECTVEGTSNPNLYWYRQAAGRGLQLLFYSVGIGQISSEVPQNLSASRPQDRQFILSSKKLLLSDSGFYLCAWSVRLGTGSGEQYFGPGTRLTVT.

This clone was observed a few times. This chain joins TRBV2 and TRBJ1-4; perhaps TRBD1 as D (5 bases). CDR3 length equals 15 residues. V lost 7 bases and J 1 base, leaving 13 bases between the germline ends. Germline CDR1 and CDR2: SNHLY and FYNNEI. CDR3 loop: CASTWTGETNEKLFF. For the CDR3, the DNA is TGTGCCAGCACCTGGACGGGGGAAACTAATGAAAAACTGTTTTTT.

The CDR3 spells CASSLAYEGEKLFF. The CDR3 DNA follows: TGTGCCAGCAGCTTAGCCTACGAGGGGGAAAAACTGTTTTTT. V gene TRBV7-9 combines with J gene TRBJ1-4, with D perhaps matching TRBD1 (5 bases). Germline CDR1 reads SEHNR; CDR2 reads FQNEAQ (reference sequence). CDR3 length: 14 residues. Trimming stripped 0 bases from V and 8 bases from J, with 10 bases between.

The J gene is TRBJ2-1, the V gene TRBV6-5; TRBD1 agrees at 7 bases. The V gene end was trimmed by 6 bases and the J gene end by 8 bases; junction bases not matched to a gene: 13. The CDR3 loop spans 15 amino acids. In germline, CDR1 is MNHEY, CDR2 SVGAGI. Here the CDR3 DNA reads TGTGCCAGCAGCCAGAGACAGGGATCCTTCTATGAGCAGTTCTTC. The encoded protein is CASSQRQGSFYEQFF.

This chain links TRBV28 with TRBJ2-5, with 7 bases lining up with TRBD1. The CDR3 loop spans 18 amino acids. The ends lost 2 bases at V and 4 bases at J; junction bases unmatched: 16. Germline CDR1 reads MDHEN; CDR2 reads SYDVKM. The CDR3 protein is CASSLSRGPVIALETQYF. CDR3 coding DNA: TGTGCCAGCAGTTTAAGTAGGGGGCCAGTCATTGCGCTAGAGACCCAGTACTTC.

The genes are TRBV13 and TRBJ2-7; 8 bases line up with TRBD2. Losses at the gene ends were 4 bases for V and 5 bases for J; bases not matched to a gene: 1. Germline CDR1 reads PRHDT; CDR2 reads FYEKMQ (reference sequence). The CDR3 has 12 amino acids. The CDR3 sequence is CASSSAGDEQYF. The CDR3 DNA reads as TGTGCCAGCAGCTCAGCGGGGGACGAGCAGTACTTC.

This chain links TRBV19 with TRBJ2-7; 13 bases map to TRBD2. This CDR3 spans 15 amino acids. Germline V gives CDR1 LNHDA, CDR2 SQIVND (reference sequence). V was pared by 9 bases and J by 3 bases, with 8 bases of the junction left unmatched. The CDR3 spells CASAQGLAGFYEQYF. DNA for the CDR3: TGTGCCAGCGCCCAGGGACTAGCGGGATTCTACGAGCAGTACTTC.

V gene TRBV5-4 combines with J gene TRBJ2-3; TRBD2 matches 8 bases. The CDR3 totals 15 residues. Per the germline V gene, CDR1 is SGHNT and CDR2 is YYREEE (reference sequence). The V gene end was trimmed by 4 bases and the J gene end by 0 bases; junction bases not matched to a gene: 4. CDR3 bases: TGTGCCAGCAGCCGACTAGCGTCTAGCACAGATACGCAGTATTTT. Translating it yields CASSRLASSTDTQYF.

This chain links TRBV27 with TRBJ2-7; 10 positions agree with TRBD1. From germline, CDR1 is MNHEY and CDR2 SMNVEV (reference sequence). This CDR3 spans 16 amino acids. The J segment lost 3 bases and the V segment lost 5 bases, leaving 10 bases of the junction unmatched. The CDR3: CASSLRDRGGYYEQYF. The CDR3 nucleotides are TGTGCCAGCAGTCTCCGGGACAGGGGTGGGTACTACGAGCAGTACTTC.

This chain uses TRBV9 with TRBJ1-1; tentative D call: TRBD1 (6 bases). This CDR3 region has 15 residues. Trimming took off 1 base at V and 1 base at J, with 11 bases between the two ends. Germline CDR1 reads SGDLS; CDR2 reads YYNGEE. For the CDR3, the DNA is TGTGCCAGCAGCGTATCCTCAGGGGCGAACACTGAAGCTTTCTTT. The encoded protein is CASSVSSGANTEAFF.

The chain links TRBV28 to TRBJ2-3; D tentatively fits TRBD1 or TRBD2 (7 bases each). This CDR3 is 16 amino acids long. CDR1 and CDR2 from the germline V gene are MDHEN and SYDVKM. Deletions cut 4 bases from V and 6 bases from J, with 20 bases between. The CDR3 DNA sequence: TGTGCCAGCAGTTCCCCGACAGGGAGGGCTCGCGATACGCAGTATTTT. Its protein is CASSSPTGRARDTQYF.

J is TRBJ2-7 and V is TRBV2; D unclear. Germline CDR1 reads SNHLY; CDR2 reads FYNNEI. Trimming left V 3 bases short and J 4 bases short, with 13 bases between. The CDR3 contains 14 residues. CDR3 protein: CASSDLLKPYEQYF. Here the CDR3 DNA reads TGTGCCAGCAGTGATTTGTTAAAACCGTACGAGCAGTACTTC.

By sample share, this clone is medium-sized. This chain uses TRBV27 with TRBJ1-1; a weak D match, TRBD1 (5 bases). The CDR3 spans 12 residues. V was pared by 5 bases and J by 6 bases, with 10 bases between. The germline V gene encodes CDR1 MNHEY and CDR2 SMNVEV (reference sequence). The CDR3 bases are TGTGCCAGCAGTCCAACGGGGGCTGAAGCTTTCTTT. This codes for CASSPTGAEAFF.

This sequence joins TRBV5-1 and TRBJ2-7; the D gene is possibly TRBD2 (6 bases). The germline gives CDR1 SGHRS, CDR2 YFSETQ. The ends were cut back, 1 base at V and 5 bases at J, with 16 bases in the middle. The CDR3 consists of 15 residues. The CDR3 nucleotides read TGCGCCAGCAGCTTGAGGCGGGACGATAGAGACGAGCAGTACTTC. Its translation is CASSLRRDDRDEQYF.

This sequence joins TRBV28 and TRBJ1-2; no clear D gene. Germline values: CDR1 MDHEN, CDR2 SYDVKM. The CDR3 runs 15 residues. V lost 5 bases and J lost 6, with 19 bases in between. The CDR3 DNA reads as TGTGCCAGCAGTCCCTCCGCGGCGGTTGTGCATGGCTACACCTTC. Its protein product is CASSPSAAVVHGYTF.

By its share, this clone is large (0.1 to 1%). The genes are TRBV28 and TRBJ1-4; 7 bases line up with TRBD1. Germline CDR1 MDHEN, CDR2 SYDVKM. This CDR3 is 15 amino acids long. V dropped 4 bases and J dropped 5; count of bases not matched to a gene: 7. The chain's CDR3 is CASSSRDRQNEKLFF. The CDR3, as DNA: TGTGCCAGCAGTTCTAGGGACAGACAGAATGAAAAACTGTTTTTT. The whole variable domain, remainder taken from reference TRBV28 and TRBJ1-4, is DVKVTQSSRYLVKRTGEKVFLECVQDMDHENMFWYRQDPGLGLRLIYFSYDVKMKEKGDIPEGYSVSREKKERFSLILESASTNQTSMYLCASSSRDRQNEKLFFGSGTQLSVL.

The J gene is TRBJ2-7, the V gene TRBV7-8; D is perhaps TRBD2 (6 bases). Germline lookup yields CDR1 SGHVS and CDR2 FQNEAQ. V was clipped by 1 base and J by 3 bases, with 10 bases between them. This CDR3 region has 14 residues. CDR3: CASSLVGRSYEQYF. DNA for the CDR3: TGTGCCAGCAGCTTAGTCGGGAGAAGCTACGAGCAGTACTTC.

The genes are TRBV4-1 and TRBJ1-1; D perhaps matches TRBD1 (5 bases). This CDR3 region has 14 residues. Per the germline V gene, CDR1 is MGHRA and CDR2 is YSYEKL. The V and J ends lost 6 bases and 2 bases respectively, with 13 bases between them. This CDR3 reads CASRRQYENTEAFF. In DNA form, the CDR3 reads TGCGCCAGCAGAAGACAGTACGAAAACACTGAAGCTTTCTTT.

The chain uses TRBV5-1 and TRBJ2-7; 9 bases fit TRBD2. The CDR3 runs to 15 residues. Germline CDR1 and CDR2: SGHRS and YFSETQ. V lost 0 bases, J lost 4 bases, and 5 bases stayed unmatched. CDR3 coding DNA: TGCGCCAGCAGCTTGGAATGGCTAGCGGGATACGAGCAGTACTTC. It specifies CASSLEWLAGYEQYF.

The CDR3 reads CASSVDRIQETQYF. The CDR3 nucleotides read TGTGCCAGTAGTGTGGACAGGATCCAAGAGACCCAGTACTTC. The chain has TRBV19 and TRBJ2-5; TRBD1 agrees at 7 bases. This CDR3 has 14 residues. CDR1 and CDR2 from the germline V gene are LNHDA and SQIVND (reference sequence). The J segment lost 1 base and the V segment lost 5 bases, leaving 4 bases of the junction unmatched. The entire variable domain, with the rest obtained from reference TRBV19 and TRBJ2-5, is as follows: DGGITQSPKYLFRKEGQNVTLSCEQNLNHDAMYWYRQDPGQGLRLIYYSQIVNDFQKGDIAEGYSVSREKKESFPLTVTSAQKNPTAFYLCASSVDRIQETQYFGPGTRLLVL.

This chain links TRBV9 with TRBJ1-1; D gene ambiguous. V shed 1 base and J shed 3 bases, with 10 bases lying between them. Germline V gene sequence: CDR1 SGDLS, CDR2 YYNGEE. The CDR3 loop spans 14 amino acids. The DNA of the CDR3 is TGTGCCAGCAGCGTATACGTAGAAGACACTGAAGCTTTCTTT. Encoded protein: CASSVYVEDTEAFF.